This entry lists 21 T cell receptor beta chains sequenced from one sample in a study of T cell repertoires in aging, cancer and after chemotherapy. A mixed TRB-A/B primer pool amplified rearranged TRB by multiplex touch-down PCR. TCRdb used MiXCR to reprocess the multiplex PCR reads, holding one entry per CDR3 protein. There are several thousand distinct CDR3 sequences in the sample; 25% occur only once, and about 2.5% lies in the top ten. TCR beta rearrangements were amplified from peripheral blood genomic DNA. The sample consisted of blood. Every receptor here comes from a human donor with a blood cancer.

This clonotype occurred a few times. The genes are TRBV20-1 and TRBJ1-2; 7 bases match TRBD1. Germline V CDR1 and CDR2: DFQATT, SNEGSKA (reference sequence). This CDR3 has 13 residues. The J segment lost 2 bases and the V segment lost 6 bases, leaving 6 bases of the junction unmatched. CDR3 DNA sequence: TGCAGTGCCCAGGGGGGGACGAACTATGGCTACACCTTC. Its translation is CSAQGGTNYGYTF.

This clonotype is judged medium-sized. The gene calls are TRBV15 and TRBJ2-1; no reliable D call. Deletions cut 1 base from V and 7 bases from J, with 8 bases between. This CDR3 has 13 amino acids. Germline loops: CDR1 LNHNV, CDR2 YYDKDF (reference sequence). In DNA, the CDR3 is TGTGCCACCAGCAGAGGGTCTGTAAATGAGCAGTTCTTC. Translating gives CATSRGSVNEQFF.

This clonotype qualifies as medium-sized. The chain recombines TRBV29-1 with TRBJ2-3, with 7 bases identical to TRBD1. There are 14 residues in the CDR3. Germline CDR1 SQVTM, CDR2 ANQGSEA. V trimming: 6 bases; J trimming: 2 bases; junction bases outside the gene matches: 8. The CDR3: CSVRRQGSTDTQYF. In DNA form, the CDR3 reads TGCAGCGTGAGGAGACAGGGATCCACAGATACGCAGTATTTT.

The rearrangement links TRBV6-5 to TRBJ1-1, with 7 bases aligning to TRBD1. The germline CDR1 and CDR2 sequences are MNHEY and SVGAGI. V shed 4 bases and J 0 bases; nucleotides not matched to a gene: 2. The CDR3 has 14 amino acids. This CDR3 reads CASSFGQVNTEAFF. CDR3 DNA: TGTGCCAGCAGTTTCGGACAGGTGAACACTGAAGCTTTCTTT.

Sample share makes this clonotype medium-sized. This sequence joins TRBV6-5 and TRBJ2-6, with D possibly being TRBD1 (6 bases). This CDR3 spans 17 amino acids. Germline V gene lookup returns CDR1 MNHEY and CDR2 SVGAGI. Trimming took 5 bases from V and 2 from J, leaving 16 bases between them. CDR3 amino acids: CASSRFYRETGANVLTF. The CDR3 DNA reads TGTGCCAGCAGTCGATTTTACAGGGAAACTGGGGCCAACGTCCTGACTTTC.

V gene TRBV4-3 combines with J gene TRBJ2-1; no reliable D call. The V end was cut by 0 bases, the J end by 2 bases, with 2 bases between. Germline V gives CDR1 LGHNA, CDR2 YSLEER. This CDR3 has 13 amino acids. The CDR3 coding sequence is TGCGCCAGCAGCCAAGATGCCTACAATGAGCAGTTCTTC. This translates into CASSQDAYNEQFF.

Within the sample, this clonotype is medium-sized. This sequence joins TRBV6-2 or TRBV6-3 and TRBJ2-1; D is perhaps TRBD2 (6 bases). Germline V gives CDR1 MNHEY, CDR2 SVGEGT. The ends were cut back, 7 bases at V and 4 bases at J, with 14 bases in the middle. This CDR3 is 14 amino acids long. The CDR3 nucleotides are TGTGCCAGCATGCGTAGCGGCCATTACAATGAGCAGTTCTTC. Its translation: CASMRSGHYNEQFF.

This clonotype is medium-sized (0.01 to 0.1%) by share. The chain carries TRBV19 and TRBJ2-1; weak D call: TRBD1 (5 bases). Trimming took off 7 bases at V and 4 bases at J, with 11 bases between the two ends. Per germline, CDR1 LNHDA and CDR2 SQIVND (reference sequence). This CDR3 has 13 amino acids. The CDR3 loop reads CASTVGQYNEQFF. Here the CDR3 DNA reads TGTGCCAGTACCGTGGGGCAGTACAATGAGCAGTTCTTC. Drawing the rest from reference TRBV19 and TRBJ2-1, the complete variable domain is DGGITQSPKYLFRKEGQNVTLSCEQNLNHDAMYWYRQDPGQGLRLIYYSQIVNDFQKGDIAEGYSVSREKKESFPLTVTSAQKNPTAFYLCASTVGQYNEQFFGPGTRLTVL.

This clonotype was seen a few times. The rearrangement joins TRBV4-3 to TRBJ2-1; the match to TRBD2 covers 12 bases. Germline loops: CDR1 LGHNA, CDR2 YSLEER. The CDR3 is made up of 15 amino acids. V shed 4 bases and J 8 bases; nucleotides not matched to a gene: 6. The CDR3, as DNA: TGCGCCAGCAGCCCTAGCGGGAGGGCGAGGGATGAGCAGTTCTTC. It yields the protein CASSPSGRARDEQFF.

This clonotype is deemed medium-sized (0.01 to 0.1%). The rearrangement uses TRBV6-5 and TRBJ2-3; TRBD2 aligns across 12 bases. Germline values: CDR1 MNHEY, CDR2 SVGAGI. The CDR3 is 16 amino acids. Trimming took 5 bases from V and 2 from J; bases not matched to a gene: 5. CDR3 protein: CASSVLAGGNTDTQYF. DNA for the CDR3: TGTGCCAGCAGTGTACTAGCGGGGGGCAACACAGATACGCAGTATTTT.

This clonotype is classed as medium-sized. The rearrangement joins TRBV19 to TRBJ1-1; 7 bases match TRBD1. There are 14 residues in the CDR3. Germline CDR1 and CDR2: LNHDA and SQIVND (reference sequence). V shed 1 base and J 1 base; nucleotides not matched to a gene: 0. The CDR3 region has the DNA TGTGCCAGTAGTATAGGACAGGGGAACACTGAAGCTTTCTTT. It codes for CASSIGQGNTEAFF.

This chain joins TRBV10-3 and TRBJ1-6, with D possibly being TRBD1 (6 bases). V lost 5 bases and J 0 bases, leaving 8 bases between the germline ends. CDR1 and CDR2 (germline): ENHRY, SYGVKD. This CDR3 has 15 amino acids. The CDR3 sequence is CAISTGSSYNSPLHF. CDR3 DNA: TGTGCCATCAGTACAGGGAGCTCCTATAATTCACCCCTCCACTTT.

This clonotype was detected only a few times. The chain is built from TRBV12-3 or TRBV12-4 and TRBJ1-1; 10 bases align to TRBD1. Losses at the gene ends were 7 bases for V and 4 bases for J; bases not matched to a gene: 6. CDR3 length equals 14 residues. The CDR3 DNA reads TGTGCCAGCAATCCGCGGACAGGGGGCACTGAAGCTTTCTTT. This gives the protein CASNPRTGGTEAFF.

V gene TRBV11-2 combines with J gene TRBJ1-1; perhaps TRBD1 as D (6 bases). The CDR3 loop spans 13 amino acids. Trimming took off 5 bases at V and 1 base at J, with 8 bases between the two ends. Germline V gene sequence: CDR1 SGHAT, CDR2 FQNNGV. The CDR3 bases are TGTGCCAGCAGCCCACAGGGGAACACTGAAGCTTTCTTT. Translation: CASSPQGNTEAFF.

The V and J genes are TRBV14 and TRBJ1-2; tentatively, D is TRBD1 (5 bases). The CDR3 is made up of 13 amino acids. Germline loops: CDR1 SGHDN, CDR2 FVKESK. Trimming stripped 1 base from V and 4 bases from J, with 7 bases between. The CDR3 sequence: CASSQGGFYGYTF. CDR3 DNA sequence: TGTGCCAGCAGCCAAGGGGGCTTCTATGGCTACACCTTC.

The chain combines TRBV20-1 with TRBJ1-5; D unresolved. Germline CDR1 and CDR2: DFQATT and SNEGSKA (reference sequence). Trimming cost V 5 bases and J 2 bases, with 16 bases left between them. The CDR3 totals 15 residues. CDR3 in amino acids: CSAPRDLIGNQPQHF. The CDR3 region has the DNA TGCAGTGCTCCACGAGACCTTATCGGCAATCAGCCCCAGCATTTT.

This chain uses TRBV28 with TRBJ2-7; D is possibly TRBD1 (6 bases). CDR3 length: 14 residues. Trimming cost V 8 bases and J 0 bases, with 14 bases left between them. Germline V gene data show CDR1 as MDHEN and CDR2 as SYDVKM. CDR3 sequence (DNA): TGTGCCAGCGGGGAACGACAGGCCTCCTACGAGCAGTACTTC. Its protein is CASGERQASYEQYF.

This rearrangement joins TRBV20-1 to TRBJ2-1, with 8 positions matching TRBD1. The trim removed 0 bases at V and 3 bases at J, leaving 4 bases unmatched. Germline V gene lookup returns CDR1 DFQATT and CDR2 SNEGSKA (reference sequence). CDR3 length: 15 residues. The CDR3 spells CSARDLDRDYNEQFF. The CDR3, as DNA: TGCAGTGCTAGAGATCTGGACAGGGACTACAATGAGCAGTTCTTC.

This chain uses TRBV28 with TRBJ2-7; D gene unclear. The CDR3 has 11 amino acids. CDR1 is MDHEN, CDR2 SYDVKM, per germline. V was cut by 5 bases and J by 6 bases, with 8 bases left in between. The CDR3 region has the DNA TGTGCCAGCAGTGCTCCTACCGAGCAGTACTTC. Its translation is CASSAPTEQYF.

By share of the sample, this clonotype is medium-sized. V usage is TRBV6-5 and J usage is TRBJ2-2; 8 bases are shared with TRBD1. CDR1 and CDR2 from the germline V gene are MNHEY and SVGAGI. V shed 6 bases, J shed 4 bases, and the junction held 7 bases outside the gene matches. There are 15 residues in the CDR3. CDR3 coding DNA: TGTGCCAGCAGCCTACAGGGGGTGGGCACCGGGGAGCTGTTTTTT. Residues: CASSLQGVGTGELFF.

For this clonotype: This sequence may be a read error, since a much larger clone differs from it by one base. This chain connects TRBV27 to TRBJ1-5; D gene unclear. The germline CDR1 and CDR2 sequences are MNHEY and SMNVEV (reference sequence). CDR3 size: 16 residues. CDR3 sequence reads: CASNLYGSGSDQPQHF. The CDR3 nucleotides read TGTGCCAGCAATTTATATGGATCAGGTTCCGATCAGCCCCAGCATTTT.